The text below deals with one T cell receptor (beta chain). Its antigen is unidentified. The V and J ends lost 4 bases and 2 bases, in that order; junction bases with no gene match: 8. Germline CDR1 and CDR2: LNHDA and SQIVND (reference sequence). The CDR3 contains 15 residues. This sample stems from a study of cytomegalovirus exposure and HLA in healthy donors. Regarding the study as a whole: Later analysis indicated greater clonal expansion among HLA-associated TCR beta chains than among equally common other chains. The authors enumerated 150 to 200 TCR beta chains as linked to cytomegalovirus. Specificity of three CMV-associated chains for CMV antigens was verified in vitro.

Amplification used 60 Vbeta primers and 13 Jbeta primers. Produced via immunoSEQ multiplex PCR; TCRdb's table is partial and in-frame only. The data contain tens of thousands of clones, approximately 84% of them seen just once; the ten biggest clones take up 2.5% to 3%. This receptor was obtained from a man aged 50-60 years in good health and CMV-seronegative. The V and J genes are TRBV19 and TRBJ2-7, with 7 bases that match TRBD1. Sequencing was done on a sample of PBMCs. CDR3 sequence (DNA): TGTGCCAGTAGTACGCGCTGGGACAGAACCTACGAGCAGTACTTC. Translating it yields CASSTRWDRTYEQYF.